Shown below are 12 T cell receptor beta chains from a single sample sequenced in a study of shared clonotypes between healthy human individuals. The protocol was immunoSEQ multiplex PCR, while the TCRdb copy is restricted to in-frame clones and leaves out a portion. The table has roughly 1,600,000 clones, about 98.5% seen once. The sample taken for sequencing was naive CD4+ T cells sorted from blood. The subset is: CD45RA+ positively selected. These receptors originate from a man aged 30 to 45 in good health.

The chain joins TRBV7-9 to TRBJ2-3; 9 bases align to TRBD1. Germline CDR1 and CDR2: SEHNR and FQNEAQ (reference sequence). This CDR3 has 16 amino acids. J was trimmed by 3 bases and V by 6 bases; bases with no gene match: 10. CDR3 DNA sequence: TGTGCCAGCAGAGGGAGACGGGGGACAGGGACAGATACGCAGTATTTT. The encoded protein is CASRGRRGTGTDTQYF.

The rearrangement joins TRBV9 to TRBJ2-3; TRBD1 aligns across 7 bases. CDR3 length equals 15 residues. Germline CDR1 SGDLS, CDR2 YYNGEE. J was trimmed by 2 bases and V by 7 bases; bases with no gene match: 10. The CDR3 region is CASGRDSFITDTQYF. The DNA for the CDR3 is TGTGCCAGCGGCCGGGACAGCTTCATCACAGATACGCAGTATTTT. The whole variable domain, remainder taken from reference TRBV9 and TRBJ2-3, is DSGVTQTPKHLITATGQRVTLRCSPRSGDLSVYWYQQSLDQGLQFLIQYYNGEERAKGNILERFSAQQFPDLHSELNLSSLELGDSALYFCASGRDSFITDTQYFGPGTRLTVL.

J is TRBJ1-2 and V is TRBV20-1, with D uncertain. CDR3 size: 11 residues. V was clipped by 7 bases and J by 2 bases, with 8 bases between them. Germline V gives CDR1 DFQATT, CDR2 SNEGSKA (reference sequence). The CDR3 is CSVTGNYGYTF. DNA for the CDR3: TGCAGTGTTACGGGGAACTATGGCTACACCTTC.

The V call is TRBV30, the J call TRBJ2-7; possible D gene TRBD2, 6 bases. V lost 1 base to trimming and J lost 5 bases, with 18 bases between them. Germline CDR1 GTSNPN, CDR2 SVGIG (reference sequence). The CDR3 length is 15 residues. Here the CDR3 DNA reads TGTGCCTGGAGTGAGCCTGCGAAGTTAGCGGACGAGCAGTACTTC. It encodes CAWSEPAKLADEQYF.

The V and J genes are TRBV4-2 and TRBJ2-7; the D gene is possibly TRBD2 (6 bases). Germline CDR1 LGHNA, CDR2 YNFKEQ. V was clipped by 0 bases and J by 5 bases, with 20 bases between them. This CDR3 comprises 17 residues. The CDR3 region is CASSQERYGSPVNEQYF. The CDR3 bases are TGTGCCAGCAGCCAAGAGAGGTACGGGAGCCCAGTCAACGAGCAGTACTTC.

CDR3 loop: CASSPGTSGLNEQFF. The CDR3 DNA follows: TGTGCCAGCAGCCCCGGGACTAGCGGACTTAATGAGCAGTTCTTC. V usage is TRBV11-3 and J usage is TRBJ2-1; 11 nucleotides line up with TRBD2. From germline, CDR1 is SGHNT and CDR2 YENEEA. V was clipped by 5 bases and J by 7 bases; unmatched bases: 7. CDR3 size: 15 residues.

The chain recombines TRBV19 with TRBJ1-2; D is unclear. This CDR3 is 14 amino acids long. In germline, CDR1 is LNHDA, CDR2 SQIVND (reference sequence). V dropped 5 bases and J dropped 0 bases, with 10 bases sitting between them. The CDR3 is CASSLLNSNYGYTF. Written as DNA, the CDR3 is TGTGCCAGTAGTCTCCTGAACTCTAACTATGGCTACACCTTC.

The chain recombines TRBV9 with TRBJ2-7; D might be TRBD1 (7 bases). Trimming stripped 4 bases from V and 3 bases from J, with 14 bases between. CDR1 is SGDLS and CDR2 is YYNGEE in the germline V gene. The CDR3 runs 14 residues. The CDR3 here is CASSPEGQLYEQYF. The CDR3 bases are TGTGCCAGCAGCCCGGAGGGACAGCTCTACGAGCAGTACTTC.

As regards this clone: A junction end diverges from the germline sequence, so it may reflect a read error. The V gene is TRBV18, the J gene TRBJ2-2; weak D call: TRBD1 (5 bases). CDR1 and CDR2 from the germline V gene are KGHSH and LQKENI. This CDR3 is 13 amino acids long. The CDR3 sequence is CASSGANSGELFF. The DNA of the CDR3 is TGTGCCAGCTCAGGGGCGAACTCCGGGGAGCTGTTTTTT.

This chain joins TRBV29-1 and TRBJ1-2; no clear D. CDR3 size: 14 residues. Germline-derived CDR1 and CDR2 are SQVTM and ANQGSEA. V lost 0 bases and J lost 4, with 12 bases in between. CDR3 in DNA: TGCAGCGTTGAAGATTGGGAGGCAGCCTATGGCTACACCTTC. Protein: CSVEDWEAAYGYTF.

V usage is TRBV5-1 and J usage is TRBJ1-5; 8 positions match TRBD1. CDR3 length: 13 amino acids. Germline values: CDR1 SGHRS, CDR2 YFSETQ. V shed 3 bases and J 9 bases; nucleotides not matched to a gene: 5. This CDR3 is CASSSTGDGPQHF. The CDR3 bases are TGCGCCAGCAGCTCGACAGGGGACGGGCCCCAGCATTTT.

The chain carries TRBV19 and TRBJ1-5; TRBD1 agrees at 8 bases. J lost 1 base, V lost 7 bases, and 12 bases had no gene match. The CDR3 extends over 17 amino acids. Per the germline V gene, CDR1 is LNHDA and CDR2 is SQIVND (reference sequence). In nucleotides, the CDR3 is TGTGCCAGTACTCGAACCCAGGGGGCGAGGAGCAATCAGCCCCAGCATTTT. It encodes CASTRTQGARSNQPQHF.